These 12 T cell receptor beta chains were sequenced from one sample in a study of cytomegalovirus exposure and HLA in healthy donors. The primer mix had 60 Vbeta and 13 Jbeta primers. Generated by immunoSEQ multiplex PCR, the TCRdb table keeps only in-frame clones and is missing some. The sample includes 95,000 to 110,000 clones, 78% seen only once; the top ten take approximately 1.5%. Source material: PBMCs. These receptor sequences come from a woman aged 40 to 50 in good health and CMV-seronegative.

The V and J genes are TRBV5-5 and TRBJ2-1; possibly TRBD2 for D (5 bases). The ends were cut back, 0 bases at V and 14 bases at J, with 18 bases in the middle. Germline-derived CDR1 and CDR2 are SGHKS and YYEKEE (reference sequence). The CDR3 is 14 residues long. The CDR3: CASSLEGGPVGEFF. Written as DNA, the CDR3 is TGTGCCAGCAGCTTGGAAGGAGGCCCGGTTGGAGAGTTCTTC.

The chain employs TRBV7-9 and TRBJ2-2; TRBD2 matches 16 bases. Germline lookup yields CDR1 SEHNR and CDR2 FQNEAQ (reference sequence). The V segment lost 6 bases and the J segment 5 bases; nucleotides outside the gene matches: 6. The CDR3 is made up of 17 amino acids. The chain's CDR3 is CASSRGLAGGPTGELFF. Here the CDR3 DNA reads TGTGCCAGCAGTCGGGGACTAGCGGGAGGGCCTACCGGGGAGCTGTTTTTT.

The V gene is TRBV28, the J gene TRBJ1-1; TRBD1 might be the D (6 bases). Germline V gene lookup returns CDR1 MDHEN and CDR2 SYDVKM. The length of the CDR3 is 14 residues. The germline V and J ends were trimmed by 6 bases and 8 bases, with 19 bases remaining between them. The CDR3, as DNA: TGTGCCAGCAGACAGATATTGGGAGGGGGAGAAGCTTTCTTT. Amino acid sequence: CASRQILGGGEAFF.

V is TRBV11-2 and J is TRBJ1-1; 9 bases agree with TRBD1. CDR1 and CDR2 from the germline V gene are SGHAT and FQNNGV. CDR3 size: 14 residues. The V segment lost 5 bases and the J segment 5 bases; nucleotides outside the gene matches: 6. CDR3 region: CASSLNRGRTEAFF. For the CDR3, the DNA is TGTGCCAGCAGCCTAAACAGGGGGCGGACTGAAGCTTTCTTT.

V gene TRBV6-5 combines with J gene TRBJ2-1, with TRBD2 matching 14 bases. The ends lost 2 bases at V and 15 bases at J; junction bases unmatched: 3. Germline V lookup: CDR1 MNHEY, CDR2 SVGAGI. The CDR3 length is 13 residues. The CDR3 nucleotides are TGTGCCAGCAGTTACGGGACTAGCGGGAGAACGTTCTTC. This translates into CASSYGTSGRTFF.

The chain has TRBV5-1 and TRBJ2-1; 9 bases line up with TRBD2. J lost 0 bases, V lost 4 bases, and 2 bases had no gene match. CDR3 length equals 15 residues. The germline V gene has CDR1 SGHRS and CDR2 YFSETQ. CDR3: CASSRAGGSYNEQFF. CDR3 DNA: TGCGCCAGCAGCAGAGCGGGAGGCTCCTACAATGAGCAGTTCTTC.

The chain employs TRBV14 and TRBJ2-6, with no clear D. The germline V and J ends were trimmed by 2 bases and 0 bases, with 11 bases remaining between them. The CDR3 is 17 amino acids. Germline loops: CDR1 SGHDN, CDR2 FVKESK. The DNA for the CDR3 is TGTGCCAGCAGCCAATTTATCACTTTCTCTGGGGCCAACGTCCTGACTTTC. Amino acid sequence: CASSQFITFSGANVLTF.

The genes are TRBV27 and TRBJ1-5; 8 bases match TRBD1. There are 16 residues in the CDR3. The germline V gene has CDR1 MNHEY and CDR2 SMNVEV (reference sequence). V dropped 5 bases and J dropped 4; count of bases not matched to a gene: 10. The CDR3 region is CASSRTGTGQNQPQHF. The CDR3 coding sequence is TGTGCCAGCAGTAGAACCGGGACAGGCCAAAATCAGCCCCAGCATTTT.

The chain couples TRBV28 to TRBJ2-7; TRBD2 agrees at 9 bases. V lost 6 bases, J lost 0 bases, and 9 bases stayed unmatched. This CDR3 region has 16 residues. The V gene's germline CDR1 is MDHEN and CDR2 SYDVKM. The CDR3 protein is CASSPVGSGSSYEQYF. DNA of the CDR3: TGTGCCAGCAGCCCGGTTGGTAGCGGGAGCTCCTACGAGCAGTACTTC.

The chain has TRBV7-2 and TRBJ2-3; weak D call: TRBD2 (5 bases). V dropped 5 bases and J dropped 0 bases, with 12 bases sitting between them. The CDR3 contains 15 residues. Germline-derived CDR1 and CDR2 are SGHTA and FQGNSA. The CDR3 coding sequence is TGTGCCAGCAGCCCCCGGGATTTAAGCACAGATACGCAGTATTTT. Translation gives CASSPRDLSTDTQYF.

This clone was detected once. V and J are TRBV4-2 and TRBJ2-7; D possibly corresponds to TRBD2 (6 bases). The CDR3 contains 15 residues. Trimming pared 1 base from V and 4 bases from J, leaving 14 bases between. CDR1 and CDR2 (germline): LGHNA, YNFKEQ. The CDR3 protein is CASSQAPGREYEQYF. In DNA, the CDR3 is TGTGCCAGCAGCCAAGCTCCGGGACGGGAGTACGAGCAGTACTTC.

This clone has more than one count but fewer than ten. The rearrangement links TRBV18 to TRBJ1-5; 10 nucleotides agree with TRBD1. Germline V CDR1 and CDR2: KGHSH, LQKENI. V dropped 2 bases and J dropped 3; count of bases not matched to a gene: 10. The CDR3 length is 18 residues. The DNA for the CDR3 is TGTGCCAGCTCACCAACCGGGACAGGGGTTAATAACAATCAGCCCCAGCATTTT. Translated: CASSPTGTGVNNNQPQHF.